The present T cell receptor beta chain was sequenced within a study of T cells in localized non-small cell lung cancer. The study's findings and limits: Median around 56 top-100 tumor clones were shared with paired adjacent lung.

In this sample, this clone turned up once. Antigen unknown. This sample also contains other DNA sequences that code for the same CDR3. From germline, CDR1 is SGHDN and CDR2 FVKESK. There are 15 residues in the CDR3. Trimming removed 1 base at V and 0 bases at J, with 4 bases between. Generated by immunoSEQ multiplex PCR, the TCRdb table keeps only in-frame clones and is missing some. The sample records approximately 29,000 clones, 84% being singletons. The origin of this receptor is a man aged 40 to 70 with stage III lung adenocarcinoma. The V call is TRBV14, the J call TRBJ1-6, with D unclear. The sample consisted of peripheral blood mononuclear cells, taken before any cancer treatment. This chain's CDR3 is CASSQGGSYNSPLHF. The CDR3 DNA reads TGTGCCAGCAGCCAAGGAGGCTCCTATAATTCACCCCTCCACTTT. Based on the CDR3 plus reference TRBV14 and TRBJ1-6, the full variable domain is EAGVTQFPSHSVIEKGQTVTLRCDPISGHDNLYWYRRVMGKEIKFLLHFVKESKQDESGMPNNRFLAERTGGTYSTLKVQPAELEDSGVYFCASSQGGSYNSPLHFGNGTRLTVT.